This entry features one T cell receptor (beta chain) sequence. The germline V gene encodes CDR1 SGHRS and CDR2 YFSETQ. The ends were cut back, 4 bases at V and 3 bases at J, with 10 bases in the middle. The CDR3 covers 13 residues. Treatment in this sample: approximately 18 received Ad26.COV2.S at low or high dose, single or two shots; 5 received placebo; per-sample allocation not given. After the first vaccine or placebo injection, samples were drawn on day 63. The data belong to a study of Ad26.COV2.S vaccination and SARS-CoV-2 variants. Data came from immunoSEQ multiplex PCR; TCRdb stores just in-frame clones and leaves some out. Among 450,000 to 550,000 clones listed, about 88% were seen once.

The gene calls are TRBV5-1 and TRBJ1-1; unclear D gene. The clonotype was recovered from a person between 18 and 59 years old who received the Ad26.COV2.S COVID-19 vaccine or a placebo. The sample in question was peripheral blood, obtained in a trial of Ad26.COV2.S vaccine versus placebo. This CDR3 is CASSEIRDTEAFF. Written as DNA, the CDR3 is TGCGCCAGCAGCGAAATCCGGGACACTGAAGCTTTCTTT.